This is a list of T cell receptor beta chains from one sample in a study of T cell responses to AZD1222 COVID-19 vaccine. Data came from immunoSEQ multiplex PCR; TCRdb stores just in-frame clones and leaves some out. The sample has 80,000 to 100,000 clones, 70% to 90% seen once. Sequences were derived from peripheral blood, sampled 28 days after the second AZD1222 dose. The receptors derive from an adult who received the AZD1222 COVID-19 vaccine. Each CDR3 is given with its conserved first and last residue. Fields, in order: V gene, CDR3 protein.

TRBV18 | CASSPPGGWETQYF
TRBV7-2 | CASSRGLQVGEAFF
TRBV5-4 | CASSQGQTGGSPLHF
TRBV5-1 | CASSLGTSTDTQYF
TRBV19 | CASSRPGQGTYEQYF
TRBV14 | CASSPDRENTEAFF
TRBV9 | CASSVGGTYEQYF
TRBV5-4 | CASSSGLSYNEQFF
TRBV15 | CATSREGGNYGYTF
TRBV5-4 | CASSRGLTLEAAFF
TRBV7-9 | CASSSATGASPLHF
TRBV19 | CASSISGDVSYNEQFF
TRBV27 | CASSIRFRETQYF
TRBV30 | CAWSDVAGGVYEQFF